This TCR beta chain comes out of a study of blood T cell repertoires in COVID-19. As for the study in general: Sites in the United States, Italy and Spain provided acute and convalescent COVID-19 samples. In each case, the material was cDNA or gDNA derived from T cells, B-cell-depleted T cells, or PBMCs.

Original processing methods: Amplification with reference gene primers provided the estimates of nucleated cell counts. Using immunoSEQ multiplex PCR, the repertoire was profiled, and TCRdb retains in-frame clones only, with some absent. That table gives V, J and clone size, and the DNA gave D and trimming. The table records about 190,000 clones, about 88% of them present only once. The CDR3 contains 13 residues. The V gene's germline CDR1 is GTSNPN and CDR2 SVGIG (reference sequence). V lost 0 bases and J 8 bases, leaving 13 bases between the germline ends. This sequence joins TRBV30 and TRBJ1-2; D remains ambiguous. Sequences were obtained from peripheral blood. This receptor was identified in a man younger than 45 with acute or convalescent COVID-19. CDR3 DNA: TGTGCCTGGAGTGTACGGTGGTGGGAGGGCTACACCTTC. This translates into CAWSVRWWEGYTF.